One and the same sample provided the 24 T cell receptor beta chains below, sequenced in a study of beta chain features in type 1 diabetes. No cognate antigen is known for these TCRs. Study conclusions and caveats: There was a moderate but significant shortening of TCRB CDR3s in all four CD4+ subsets of Type 1 diabetes patients.

Isolated RNA was reverse transcribed in full, so expressed TCRB transcripts were sequenced. Data came from immunoSEQ multiplex PCR; TCRdb stores just in-frame clones and leaves some out. The sample consists of about 390,000 clones, 9.6% of them appearing once. The sample taken for sequencing was central memory CD4+ T cells from blood. All receptors come from a man between 25 and 39 years old with type 1 diabetes.

This clone has more than one count but fewer than ten. This rearrangement joins TRBV5-4 to TRBJ2-4; D possibly corresponds to TRBD2 (5 bases). Trimming took 1 base from V and 6 from J, leaving 8 bases between them. Germline V gene lookup returns CDR1 SGHNT and CDR2 YYREEE (reference sequence). CDR3 length: 13 amino acids. CDR3 in amino acids: CASSLFGINIQYF. In nucleotides, the CDR3 is TGTGCCAGCAGCTTGTTCGGGATAAACATTCAGTACTTC.

The chain combines TRBV29-1 with TRBJ2-6; weak D call: TRBD2 (5 bases). The V gene lost 2 bases and the J gene lost 0 bases, with 8 bases spanning the gap. Germline lookup yields CDR1 SQVTM and CDR2 ANQGSEA. CDR3 length: 15 amino acids. The chain's CDR3 is CSVELAVSGANVLTF. The DNA for the CDR3 is TGCAGCGTTGAACTAGCTGTCTCTGGGGCCAACGTCCTGACTTTC. Supplemented by reference TRBV29-1 and TRBJ2-6, the full variable domain reads SAVISQKPSRDICQRGTSLTIQCQVDSQVTMMFWYRQQPGQSLTLIATANQGSEATYESGFVIDKFPISRPNLTFSTLTVSNMSPEDSSIYLCSVELAVSGANVLTFGAGSRLTVL.

The J gene is TRBJ2-7, the V gene TRBV19; 9 bases align to TRBD2. Per germline, CDR1 LNHDA and CDR2 SQIVND (reference sequence). With V trimmed by 1 base and J by 4 bases, 14 bases remained unmatched. The CDR3 has 18 amino acids. The CDR3 loop reads CASSIVFRGSGSVYEQYF. CDR3 bases: TGTGCCAGTAGTATAGTATTTCGTGGTAGCGGGAGTGTTTACGAGCAGTACTTC.

This clone was picked up many times. The chain carries TRBV5-1 and TRBJ2-6, with D uncertain. Germline CDR1 is SGHRS and CDR2 is YFSETQ. V lost 1 base and J lost 0, with 5 bases in between. The CDR3 extends over 15 amino acids. This CDR3 is CASSLFASGANVLTF. The CDR3 DNA reads as TGCGCCAGCAGCTTGTTCGCCTCTGGGGCCAACGTCCTGACTTTC.

The sample holds a few counts of this clone. V gene TRBV5-4 combines with J gene TRBJ2-1, with 11 nucleotides matching TRBD2. This CDR3 is 18 amino acids long. The V and J ends lost 0 bases and 7 bases, in that order; junction bases with no gene match: 12. Looked up from germline, CDR1 is SGHNT and CDR2 is YYREEE (reference sequence). CDR3 coding DNA: TGTGCCAGCAGCTTGGACATGGATCTAGCGGGAGGAGGGAATGAGCAGTTCTTC. This encodes CASSLDMDLAGGGNEQFF.

This clone was observed a few times. This CDR3 reads CASSTTPPSYEQYF. The CDR3 DNA reads as TGCGCCAGCAGCACGACCCCCCCATCCTACGAGCAGTACTTC. This sequence joins TRBV5-1 and TRBJ2-7; no definite D call. V was shortened by 4 bases and J by 1 base, with 12 bases between the two germline ends. The CDR3 spans 14 residues. CDR1 is SGHRS and CDR2 is YFSETQ in the germline V gene.

The CDR3 DNA reads TGTGCCAGCAGTGAAAACCGGGACAGGGCGGGTGAGCAGTACTTC. The encoded protein is CASSENRDRAGEQYF. This chain links TRBV5-4 with TRBJ2-7; 9 nucleotides align to TRBD1. V was pared by 5 bases and J by 7 bases, with 13 bases of the junction left unmatched. The CDR3 is 15 amino acids. CDR1 is SGHNT, CDR2 YYREEE, per germline (reference sequence).

This clone was seen only a few times. The chain links TRBV6-5 to TRBJ2-7, with 8 positions matching TRBD1. Losses at the gene ends were 10 bases for V and 4 bases for J; bases not matched to a gene: 12. The CDR3 is 14 residues long. The germline gives CDR1 MNHEY, CDR2 SVGAGI. The CDR3 nucleotides read TGTGCCACCGAACACGGGACAGGAATATACGAGCAGTACTTC. It yields the protein CATEHGTGIYEQYF.

This clone appeared once. The chain has TRBV5-1 and TRBJ1-1; no definite D call. There are 14 residues in the CDR3. V lost 4 bases, J lost 0 bases, and 10 bases lay in between. Germline assignment: CDR1 SGHRS and CDR2 YFSETQ. Here the CDR3 reads CASSSGNMNTEAFF. The CDR3, as DNA: TGCGCCAGCAGCAGCGGGAACATGAACACTGAAGCTTTCTTT.

The table lists this clone with a few counts. The chain couples TRBV29-1 to TRBJ1-2; TRBD1 agrees at 8 bases. Germline CDR1 is SQVTM and CDR2 is ANQGSEA. V lost 8 bases, J lost 6 bases, and 11 bases stayed unmatched. There are 13 residues in the CDR3. As DNA, the CDR3 is TGCAGCCCCGAACGGACAGGGACGGATGGCTACACCTTC. Translated, it gives CSPERTGTDGYTF.

This clone was observed a few times. The CDR3: CASSASGTVFNQPQHF. The DNA of the CDR3 is TGTGCCAGCAGCGCCTCCGGGACAGTCTTCAATCAGCCCCAGCATTTT. The V gene is TRBV7-8, the J gene TRBJ1-5; 7 nucleotides agree with TRBD1. The V gene's germline CDR1 is SGHVS and CDR2 FQNEAQ. The V and J ends lost 5 bases and 3 bases, in that order; junction bases with no gene match: 10. This CDR3 has 16 amino acids.

The chain joins TRBV6-5 to TRBJ2-3; 7 bases align to TRBD1. The V segment lost 0 bases and the J segment 0 bases; nucleotides outside the gene matches: 3. The V gene's germline CDR1 is MNHEY and CDR2 SVGAGI. This CDR3 region has 16 residues. The chain's CDR3 is CASSYSRQGSTDTQYF. The CDR3 nucleotides read TGTGCCAGCAGTTACTCCCGACAGGGTAGCACAGATACGCAGTATTTT.

This clone was counted between two and nine times. J is TRBJ2-7 and V is TRBV6-6; D ambiguous. Germline V CDR1 and CDR2: MNHNY, SVGAGI (reference sequence). Deletions cut 6 bases from V and 4 bases from J, with 13 bases between. This CDR3 is 13 amino acids long. DNA for the CDR3: TGTGCCAGCAGCCGTGACCCGTTATACGAGCAGTACTTC. This gives the protein CASSRDPLYEQYF.

This clone came up many times. The chain couples TRBV27 to TRBJ2-1, with D possibly TRBD1 on 6 matching bases. Trimming removed 4 bases from V and 14 bases from J, with 15 bases in between. This CDR3 has 12 residues. CDR1 is MNHEY and CDR2 is SMNVEV in the germline V gene (reference sequence). CDR3 protein: CASSSLTGKEFF. The CDR3 nucleotides are TGTGCCAGCAGTTCCCTGACAGGAAAGGAGTTCTTC.

The chain is built from TRBV28 and TRBJ1-2, with 8 nucleotides matching TRBD1. Germline V gene lookup returns CDR1 MDHEN and CDR2 SYDVKM. V lost 4 bases, J lost 4 bases, and 8 bases stayed unmatched. This CDR3 is built from 15 residues. In DNA, the CDR3 is TGTGCCAGCAGTTCGCCTCCAGGGGGCACCTATGGCTACACCTTC. Amino acids: CASSSPPGGTYGYTF.

This clone was found a few times. This chain uses TRBV2 with TRBJ1-2, with D tentatively TRBD1 (6 bases). This CDR3 is built from 15 residues. Trimming pared 1 base from V and 4 bases from J, leaving 13 bases between. Germline-derived CDR1 and CDR2 are SNHLY and FYNNEI. The CDR3 nucleotides read TGTGCCAGCAGTGAAGTCCTGGGGGCCTTCTATGGCTACACCTTC. Its translation: CASSEVLGAFYGYTF.

This clone was seen more than once but under ten times. The rearrangement joins TRBV6-6 to TRBJ1-5; 8 bases agree with TRBD1. With 5 bases clipped from V and 2 bases from J, the junction kept 2 bases outside the gene matches. Germline assignment: CDR1 MNHNY and CDR2 SVGAGI (reference sequence). The CDR3 covers 14 residues. In DNA form, the CDR3 reads TGTGCCAGCAGTCTGGACAGGGGCAATCAGCCCCAGCATTTT. Translated, it gives CASSLDRGNQPQHF.

The V gene is TRBV6-1, the J gene TRBJ1-5; no clear D. Germline CDR1 and CDR2: MNHNS and SASEGT. There are 13 residues in the CDR3. With 6 bases removed from V and 5 bases from J, the gap between germline ends came to 11 bases. CDR3 DNA: TGTGCCAGCAGATCAGACGGTTATCAGCCCCAGCATTTT. It translates to CASRSDGYQPQHF.

The CDR3 loop is CAWSRPEKGGTEAFF. The CDR3 region has the DNA TGTGCCTGGAGTAGACCAGAGAAAGGGGGCACTGAAGCTTTCTTT. The V gene is TRBV30, the J gene TRBJ1-1; D is perhaps TRBD1 (6 bases). The CDR3 runs 15 residues. CDR1 and CDR2 (germline): GTSNPN, SVGIG (reference sequence). V was pared by 2 bases and J by 4 bases, with 17 bases between.

This clone turned up a few times. This sequence joins TRBV7-2 and TRBJ2-5, with 9 nucleotides matching TRBD1. CDR3 size: 14 residues. The germline gives CDR1 SGHTA, CDR2 FQGNSA. The junction had 6 bases not matched to a gene; V was cut back by 5 bases and J by 5 bases. The CDR3 spells CASSPEGTGETQYF. CDR3 DNA sequence: TGTGCCAGCAGCCCCGAGGGGACAGGGGAGACCCAGTACTTC.

Ten or more counts support this clone. This CDR3 is also generated by other DNA sequences in the sample. The chain recombines TRBV2 with TRBJ2-5; TRBD1 matches 8 bases. V dropped 3 bases and J dropped 5; count of bases not matched to a gene: 2. CDR1 and CDR2 from the germline V gene are SNHLY and FYNNEI. This CDR3 region has 13 residues. The CDR3 nucleotides are TGTGCCAGCAGTGACAGGGGGCAGGAGACCCAGTACTTC. It translates to CASSDRGQETQYF.

The chain combines TRBV7-9 with TRBJ2-7; D unclear. Deletions cut 5 bases from V and 4 bases from J, with 9 bases between. Germline assignment: CDR1 SEHNR and CDR2 FQNEAQ (reference sequence). This CDR3 contains 12 residues. The CDR3 here is CASSEDRYEQYF. For the CDR3, the DNA is TGTGCCAGCAGCGAAGACCGGTACGAGCAGTACTTC.

A note on this clone: The germline gene is not matched at one end of the junction; a read error may be the cause. V and J are TRBV4-3 and TRBJ1-3; TRBD1 might be the D (6 bases). The CDR3 runs to 15 residues. Per the germline V gene, CDR1 is LGHNA and CDR2 is YSLEER. The CDR3 DNA follows: TGCGCCAGCAACCAAGACAGGTCCTCTGGAAACACCATATATTTT. This sequence encodes CASNQDRSSGNTIYF.

This clone was observed a handful of times. The chain recombines TRBV27 with TRBJ2-1; a possible D gene is TRBD2 (5 bases). Per germline, CDR1 MNHEY and CDR2 SMNVEV (reference sequence). The CDR3 covers 12 residues. Trimming removed 6 bases at V and 6 bases at J, with 9 bases between. Here the CDR3 DNA reads TGTGCCAGCAGGGAAGGACTCAATGAGCAGTTCTTC. Translated, it gives CASREGLNEQFF.